This T cell receptor beta chain was recorded in a study of ipilimumab plus nivolumab after autologous stem cell transplantation. Study in general: A median of about eight nivolumab and 5 ipilimumab doses were given. Both relapsed and primary refractory DLBCL were included.

The CDR3 loop spans 16 amino acids. V lost 3 bases, J lost 0 bases, and 13 bases lay in between. In germline, CDR1 is SGHRS, CDR2 YFSETQ. Sequenced by immunoSEQ multiplex PCR; TCRdb stores in-frame clones only, minus some. The sample lists over 15,000 clones, approximately 79% occurring once. This chain joins TRBV5-1 and TRBJ2-1, with D maybe TRBD1 (6 bases). Here the sequenced sample was PBMCs, taken in a trial of ipilimumab plus nivolumab as post-transplant consolidation. The clonotype originates from a male donor with diffuse large B-cell lymphoma. The CDR3 sequence is CASSSGTQSSYNEQFF. The CDR3, as DNA: TGCGCCAGCAGCTCCGGGACACAGAGCTCCTACAATGAGCAGTTCTTC.